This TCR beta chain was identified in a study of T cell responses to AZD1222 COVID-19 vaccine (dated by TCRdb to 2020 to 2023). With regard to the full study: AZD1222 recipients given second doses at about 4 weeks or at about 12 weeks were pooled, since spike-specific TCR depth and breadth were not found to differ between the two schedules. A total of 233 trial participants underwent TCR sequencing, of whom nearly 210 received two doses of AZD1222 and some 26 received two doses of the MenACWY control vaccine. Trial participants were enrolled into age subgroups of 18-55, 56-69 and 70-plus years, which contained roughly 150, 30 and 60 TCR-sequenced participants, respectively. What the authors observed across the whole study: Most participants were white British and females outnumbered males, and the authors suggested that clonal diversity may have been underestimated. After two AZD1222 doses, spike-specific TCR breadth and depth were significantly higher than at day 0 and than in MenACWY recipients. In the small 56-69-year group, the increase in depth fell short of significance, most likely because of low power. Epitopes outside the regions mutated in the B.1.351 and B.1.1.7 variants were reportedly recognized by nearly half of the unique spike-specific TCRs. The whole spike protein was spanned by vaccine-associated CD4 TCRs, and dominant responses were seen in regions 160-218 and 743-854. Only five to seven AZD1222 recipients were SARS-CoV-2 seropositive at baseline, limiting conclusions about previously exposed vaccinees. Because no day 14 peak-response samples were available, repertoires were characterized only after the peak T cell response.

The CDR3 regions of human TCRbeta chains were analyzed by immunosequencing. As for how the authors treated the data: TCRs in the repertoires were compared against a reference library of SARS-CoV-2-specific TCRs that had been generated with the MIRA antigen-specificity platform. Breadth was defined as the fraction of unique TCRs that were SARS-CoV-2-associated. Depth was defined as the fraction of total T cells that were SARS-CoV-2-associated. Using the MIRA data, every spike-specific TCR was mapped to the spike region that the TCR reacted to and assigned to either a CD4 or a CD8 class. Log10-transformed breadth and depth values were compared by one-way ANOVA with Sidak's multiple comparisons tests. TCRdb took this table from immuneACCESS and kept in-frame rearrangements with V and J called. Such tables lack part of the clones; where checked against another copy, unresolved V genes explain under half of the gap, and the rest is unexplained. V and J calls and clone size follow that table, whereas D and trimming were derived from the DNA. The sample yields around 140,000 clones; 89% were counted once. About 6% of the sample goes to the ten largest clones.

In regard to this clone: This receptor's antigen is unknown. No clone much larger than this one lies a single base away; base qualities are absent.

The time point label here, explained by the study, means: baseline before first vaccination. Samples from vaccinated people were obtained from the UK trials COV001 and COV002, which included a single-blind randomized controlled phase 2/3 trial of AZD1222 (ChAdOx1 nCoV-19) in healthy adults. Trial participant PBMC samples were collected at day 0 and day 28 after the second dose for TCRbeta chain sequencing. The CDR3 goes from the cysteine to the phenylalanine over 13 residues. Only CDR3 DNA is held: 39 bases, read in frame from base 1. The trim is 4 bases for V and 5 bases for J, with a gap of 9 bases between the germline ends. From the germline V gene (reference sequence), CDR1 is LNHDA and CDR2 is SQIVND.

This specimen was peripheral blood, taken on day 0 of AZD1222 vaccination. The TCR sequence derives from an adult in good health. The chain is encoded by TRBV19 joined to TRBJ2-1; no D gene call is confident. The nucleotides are TGTGCCAGTAGTACTCTAGTAGACAATGAGCAGTTCTTC. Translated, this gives CASSTLVDNEQFF.